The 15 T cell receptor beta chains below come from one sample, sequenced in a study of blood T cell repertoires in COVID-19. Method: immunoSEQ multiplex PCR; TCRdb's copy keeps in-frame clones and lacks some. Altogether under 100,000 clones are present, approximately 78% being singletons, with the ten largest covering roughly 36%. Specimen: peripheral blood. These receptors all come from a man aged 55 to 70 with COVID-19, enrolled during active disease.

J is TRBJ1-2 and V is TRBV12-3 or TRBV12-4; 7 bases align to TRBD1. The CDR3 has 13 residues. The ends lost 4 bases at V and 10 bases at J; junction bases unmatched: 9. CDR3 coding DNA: TGTGCCAGCAGTTCCAGGGGGGCAGTCGACTACACCTTC. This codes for CASSSRGAVDYTF.

The CDR3 bases are TGTGCAAGTCGCTTAGTAGCGGACTTGCCTGTCAGCGATGAGCAGTTCTTC. Encoded protein: CASRLVADLPVSDEQFF. The chain is built from TRBV12-2 and TRBJ2-1; the table's D call, TRBD2, was not checked against the DNA. TRBV12-2 is designated a pseudogene. The CDR3 consists of 17 residues.

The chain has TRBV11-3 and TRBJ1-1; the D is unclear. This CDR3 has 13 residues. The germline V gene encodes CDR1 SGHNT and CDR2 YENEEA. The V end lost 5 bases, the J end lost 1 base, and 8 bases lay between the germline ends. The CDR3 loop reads CASSLRQNTEAFF. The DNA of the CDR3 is TGTGCCAGCAGCCTGAGACAGAACACTGAAGCTTTCTTT.

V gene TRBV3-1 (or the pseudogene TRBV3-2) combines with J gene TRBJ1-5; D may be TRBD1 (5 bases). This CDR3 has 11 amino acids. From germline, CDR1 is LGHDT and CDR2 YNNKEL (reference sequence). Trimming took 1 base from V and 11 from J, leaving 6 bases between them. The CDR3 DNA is TGTGCCAGCAGCCAAGGGGGGGCCCAGCATTTT. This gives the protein CASSQGGAQHF.

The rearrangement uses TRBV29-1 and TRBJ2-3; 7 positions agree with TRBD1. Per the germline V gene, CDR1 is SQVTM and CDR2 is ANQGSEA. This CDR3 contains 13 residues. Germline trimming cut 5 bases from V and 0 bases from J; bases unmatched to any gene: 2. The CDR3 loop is CSVTGDSTDTQYF. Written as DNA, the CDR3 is TGCAGCGTTACAGGGGACAGCACAGATACGCAGTATTTT.

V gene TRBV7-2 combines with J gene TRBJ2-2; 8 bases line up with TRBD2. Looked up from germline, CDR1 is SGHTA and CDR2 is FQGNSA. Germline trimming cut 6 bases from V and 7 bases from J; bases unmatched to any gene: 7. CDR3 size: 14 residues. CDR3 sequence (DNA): TGTGCCAGCAGACTCGGACTAGCCGACGGGGAGCTGTTTTTT. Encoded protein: CASRLGLADGELFF. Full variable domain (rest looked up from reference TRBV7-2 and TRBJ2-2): GAGVSQSPSNKVTEKGKDVELRCDPISGHTALYWYRQSLGQGLEFLIYFQGNSAPDKSGLPSDRFSAERTGGSVSTLTIQRTQQEDSAVYLCASRLGLADGELFFGEGSRLTVL.

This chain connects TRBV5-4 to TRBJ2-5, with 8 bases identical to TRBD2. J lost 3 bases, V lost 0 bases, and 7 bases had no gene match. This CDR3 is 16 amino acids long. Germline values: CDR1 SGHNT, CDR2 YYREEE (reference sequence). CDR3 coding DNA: TGTGCCAGCAGCTTGGTGGGTGCGGGGGGCGAAGAGACCCAGTACTTC. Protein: CASSLVGAGGEETQYF.

CDR3 DNA sequence: TGTGCCAGCAGCACATACTCTGGAAACACCATATATTTT. Its translation is CASSTYSGNTIYF. The chain combines TRBV7-6 with TRBJ1-3; no clear D. Trimming took 5 bases from V and 0 from J, leaving 5 bases between them. The CDR3 has 13 amino acids. Germline V gene lookup returns CDR1 SGHVS and CDR2 FNYEAQ.

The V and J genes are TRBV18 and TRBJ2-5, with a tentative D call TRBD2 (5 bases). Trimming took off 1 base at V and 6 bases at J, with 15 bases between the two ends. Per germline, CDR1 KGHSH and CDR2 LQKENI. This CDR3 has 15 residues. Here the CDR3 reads CASSPRTGDVKTQYF. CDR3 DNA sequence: TGTGCCAGCTCACCACGGACTGGAGATGTCAAGACCCAGTACTTC. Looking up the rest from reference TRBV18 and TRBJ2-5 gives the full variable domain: NAGVMQNPRHLVRRRGQEARLRCSPMKGHSHVYWYRQLPEEGLKFMVYLQKENIIDESGMPKERFSAEFPKEGPSILRIQQVVRGDSAAYFCASSPRTGDVKTQYFGPGTRLLVL.

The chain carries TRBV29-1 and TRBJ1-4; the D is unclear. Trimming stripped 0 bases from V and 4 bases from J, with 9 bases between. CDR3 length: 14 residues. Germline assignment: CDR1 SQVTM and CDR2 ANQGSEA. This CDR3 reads CSVEEGGLNEKLFF. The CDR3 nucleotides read TGCAGCGTTGAAGAAGGTGGGCTTAATGAAAAACTGTTTTTT.

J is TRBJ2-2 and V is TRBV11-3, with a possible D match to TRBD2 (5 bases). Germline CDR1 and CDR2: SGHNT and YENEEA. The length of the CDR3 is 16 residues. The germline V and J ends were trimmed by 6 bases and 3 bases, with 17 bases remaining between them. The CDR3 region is CASSQRTGGYTGELFF. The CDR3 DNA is TGTGCCAGCAGTCAGAGGACGGGCGGGTACACCGGGGAGCTGTTTTTT.

This CDR3 reads CAVKMSNRAESKAFF. The CDR3 DNA follows: TGTGCCGTTAAGATGTCGAACAGGGCCGAGTCTAAAGCTTTCTTT. The chain joins TRBV10-3 to TRBJ1-1, with D possibly matching TRBD1 (6 bases). The CDR3 is 15 amino acids. V lost 11 bases and J 9 bases, leaving 28 bases between the germline ends. Germline-derived CDR1 and CDR2 are ENHRY and SYGVKD.

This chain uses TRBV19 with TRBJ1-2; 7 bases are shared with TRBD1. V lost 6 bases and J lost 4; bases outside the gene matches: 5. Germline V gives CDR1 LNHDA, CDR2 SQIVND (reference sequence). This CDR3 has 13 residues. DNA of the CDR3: TGTGCCAGTAGGGCCGGGACAGCCTATGGCTACACCTTC. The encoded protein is CASRAGTAYGYTF. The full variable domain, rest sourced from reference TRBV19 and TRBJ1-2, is DGGITQSPKYLFRKEGQNVTLSCEQNLNHDAMYWYRQDPGQGLRLIYYSQIVNDFQKGDIAEGYSVSREKKESFPLTVTSAQKNPTAFYLCASRAGTAYGYTFGSGTRLTVV.

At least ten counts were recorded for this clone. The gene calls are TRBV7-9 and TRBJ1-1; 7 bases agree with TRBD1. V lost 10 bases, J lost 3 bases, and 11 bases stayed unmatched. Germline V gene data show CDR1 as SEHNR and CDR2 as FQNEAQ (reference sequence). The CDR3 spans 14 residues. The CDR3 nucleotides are TGTGCCATCATCGAGGTAGACAGGGACACTGAAGCTTTCTTT. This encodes CAIIEVDRDTEAFF.

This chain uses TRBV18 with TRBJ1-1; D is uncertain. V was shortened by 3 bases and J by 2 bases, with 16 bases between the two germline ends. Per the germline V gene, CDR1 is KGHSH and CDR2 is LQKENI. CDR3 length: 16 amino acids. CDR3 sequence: CASSPFREGLNTEAFF. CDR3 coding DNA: TGTGCCAGCTCACCGTTCCGTGAGGGCCTCAACACTGAAGCTTTCTTT.